Following are 5 T cell receptor beta chains from one sample sequenced in a study of shared clonotypes between healthy human individuals. CD8 cells classed as naive were CD45RO-negative and positively selected for CCR7, excluding terminally differentiated effector memory CD45RA+ cells. Produced via immunoSEQ multiplex PCR; TCRdb's table is partial and in-frame only. Of approximately 2,200,000 clones detected, under 95% appear once; the ten largest clones hold about 1.5%. Sample: naive CD8+ T cells from PBMCs. These receptors all come from a man aged 18 to 30 in good health. Some clones in this sample may be carry-over from other donors' samples.

The rearrangement joins TRBV27 to TRBJ2-2; TRBD1 is a possible D gene (6 bases). This CDR3 region has 16 residues. V gave up 0 bases and J gave up 6 bases, with 14 bases separating them. The germline gives CDR1 MNHEY, CDR2 SMNVEV (reference sequence). DNA for the CDR3: TGTGCCAGCAGTTTATCGGCAGGGGAGTGGGCCGGGGAGCTGTTTTTT. Its protein is CASSLSAGEWAGELFF.

CDR3 residues: CASSTPPGLIYNEQFF. Written as DNA, the CDR3 is TGTGCCAGTAGTACCCCTCCGGGACTCATATACAATGAGCAGTTCTTC. The J gene is TRBJ2-1, the V gene TRBV19; possible D gene TRBD2, 6 bases. This CDR3 region has 16 residues. In germline, CDR1 is LNHDA, CDR2 SQIVND (reference sequence). V was trimmed by 4 bases and J by 4 bases, leaving 17 bases between them.

The chain uses TRBV27 and TRBJ1-1; possibly TRBD1 for D (6 bases). The germline gives CDR1 MNHEY, CDR2 SMNVEV (reference sequence). The CDR3 has 14 amino acids. The V and J ends lost 5 bases and 5 bases respectively, with 15 bases between them. CDR3 sequence reads: CASSVQVTGTEAFF. For the CDR3, the DNA is TGTGCCAGCAGTGTTCAGGTTACAGGGACTGAAGCTTTCTTT.

A remark on this clone: This CDR3 is also generated by other DNA sequences in the sample. The CDR3: CASSLGLAGGTGELFF. The CDR3, as DNA: TGTGCCAGCAGCTTAGGGTTAGCGGGAGGCACCGGGGAGCTGTTTTTT. The V call is TRBV7-6, the J call TRBJ2-2; TRBD2 aligns across 10 bases. The CDR3 has 16 residues. The ends lost 1 base at V and 4 bases at J; junction bases unmatched: 3. Germline lookup yields CDR1 SGHVS and CDR2 FNYEAQ.

The chain has TRBV11-2 and TRBJ1-2; D gene unclear. CDR1 is SGHAT, CDR2 FQNNGV, per germline. This CDR3 has 14 residues. V dropped 5 bases and J dropped 2 bases, with 12 bases sitting between them. The CDR3 is CASSALRENYGYTF. The CDR3 coding sequence is TGTGCCAGCAGCGCCCTACGAGAAAACTATGGCTACACCTTC.